The clone carrying this TCR beta chain appeared many times. What it binds is not known. TCRdb re-analysed the RT-PCR reads in MiXCR, keeping a single row per CDR3 protein. The sample contains 150,000 or so distinct CDR3 sequences, 11% of which appear only once. The data originate from a study of response to subunit inactivated influenza vaccine. Study outcomes and limitations: The authors suggested that few new T cells are recruited per seasonal influenza vaccination.

The sample was non-naive T cells sorted from PBMCs, taken 35 to 45 days after vaccination. This clonotype was sampled from a man between 50 and 59 years old who received an inactivated influenza vaccine.

The CDR3 DNA is TGCAGCGTTGGAGAATCAGGGCCCGGGGAGCTGTTTTTT. Its translation: CSVGESGPGELFF. J is TRBJ2-2 and V is TRBV29-1; tentatively, D is TRBD1 (5 bases). There are 13 residues in the CDR3. V was clipped by 4 bases and J by 6 bases, with 12 bases between them. CDR1 is SQVTM and CDR2 is ANQGSEA in the germline V gene.